This entry lists 12 T cell receptor beta chains sequenced from one sample in a study of beta chain features in type 1 diabetes. General study results and limits: Shorter TCRB CDR3s, moderately but significantly so, were found in Type 1 diabetes patients in all four CD4+ subsets.

The entirety of the isolated RNA underwent reverse transcription, so expressed TCRB transcripts were sequenced. Measured with immunoSEQ multiplex PCR; TCRdb has only the in-frame clones, and not every one. The sample lists about 260,000 clones, roughly 22% seen once, with around 0.029% in the top ten. Antigen specificity for these receptors is unknown. The sample was naive CD4+ T cells from blood. Receptors originate from a woman in her forties with type 1 diabetes.

The chain carries TRBV27 and TRBJ2-7, with 7 bases lining up with TRBD2. The germline V gene has CDR1 MNHEY and CDR2 SMNVEV (reference sequence). Trimming removed 3 bases from V and 2 bases from J; junction bases left unmatched: 1. This CDR3 spans 13 amino acids. The CDR3 nucleotides read TGTGCCAGCAGTTTGGCGGGAGCCTACGAGCAGTACTTC. As protein: CASSLAGAYEQYF.

This clone has a single count. An end of the junction does not agree with germline; a read error may underlie this. CDR3 region: CASRGNSEAFF. The CDR3 nucleotides are TGTGCCAGCAGGGGCAACAGTGAAGCTTTCTTT. V and J are TRBV2 and TRBJ1-1; D is unclear. CDR1 is SNHLY, CDR2 FYNNEI, per germline. The CDR3 runs to 11 residues.

The chain links TRBV5-1 to TRBJ2-7; the D is unclear. V shed 4 bases and J shed 5 bases, with 16 bases lying between them. Germline lookup yields CDR1 SGHRS and CDR2 YFSETQ. The CDR3 loop spans 14 amino acids. The DNA of the CDR3 is TGCGCCAGCAGCCCTCAGACCGGGTTCGACGAGCAGTACTTC. Amino acids: CASSPQTGFDEQYF.

There are a few counts of this clone. The chain carries TRBV6-5 and TRBJ2-7; 7 positions agree with TRBD1. The CDR3 length is 14 residues. Per the germline V gene, CDR1 is MNHEY and CDR2 is SVGAGI. After removal of 6 bases from V and 6 bases from J, the junction contained 11 bases not matched to a gene. The CDR3 region is CASSLVPGQFEQYF. DNA for the CDR3: TGTGCCAGCAGCCTCGTGCCGGGACAGTTCGAGCAGTACTTC.

The CDR3 region is CASSSSLAQAYEQYF. CDR3 DNA: TGTGCCAGCTCATCGTCACTAGCTCAAGCCTACGAGCAGTACTTC. The chain combines TRBV18 with TRBJ2-7; TRBD2 might be the D (6 bases). Germline V gene sequence: CDR1 KGHSH, CDR2 LQKENI. The CDR3 loop spans 15 amino acids. V lost 5 bases to trimming and J lost 2 bases, with 16 bases between them. Full variable domain (outside the CDR3, taken from reference TRBV18 and TRBJ2-7): NAGVMQNPRHLVRRRGQEARLRCSPMKGHSHVYWYRQLPEEGLKFMVYLQKENIIDESGMPKERFSAEFPKEGPSILRIQQVVRGDSAAYFCASSSSLAQAYEQYFGPGTRLTVT.

As DNA, the CDR3 is TGTGCCAGCAGTGAGCGGTCGGGAGGATACAATGAGCAGTTCTTC. Protein product: CASSERSGGYNEQFF. The chain joins TRBV2 to TRBJ2-1, with 7 bases matching TRBD2. This CDR3 contains 15 residues. J was trimmed by 4 bases and V by 3 bases; bases with no gene match: 6. The germline V gene has CDR1 SNHLY and CDR2 FYNNEI.

This clone has a handful of counts. The J gene is TRBJ2-4, the V gene TRBV2; 7 nucleotides match TRBD2. CDR1 and CDR2 (germline): SNHLY, FYNNEI. This CDR3 spans 15 amino acids. V shed 2 bases, J shed 6 bases, and the junction held 7 bases outside the gene matches. DNA of the CDR3: TGTGCCAGCAGTGAATGGGAGGGGTCGCGAAACATTCAGTACTTC. Translated: CASSEWEGSRNIQYF.

This chain links TRBV28 with TRBJ2-1, with D possibly TRBD2 on 6 matching bases. This CDR3 is 15 amino acids long. The germline CDR1 and CDR2 sequences are MDHEN and SYDVKM. Trimming shortened V by 1 base and J by 6 bases, and 13 bases separated the two germline ends. CDR3 DNA sequence: TGTGCCAGCAGTTTATCGCGGGATCCCGGCAATGAGCAGTTCTTC. Its translation is CASSLSRDPGNEQFF.

V is TRBV9 and J is TRBJ2-3; 7 bases line up with TRBD1. Germline assignment: CDR1 SGDLS and CDR2 YYNGEE. CDR3 length equals 15 residues. V gave up 0 bases and J gave up 6 bases; unmatched junction bases: 7. For the CDR3, the DNA is TGTGCCAGCAGCGTAGATGAGGGGGCGTCGGATACGCAGTATTTT. This encodes CASSVDEGASDTQYF.

This clone was observed a handful of times. The gene calls are TRBV5-4 and TRBJ1-1; no clear D. V was shortened by 5 bases and J by 6 bases, with 14 bases between the two germline ends. Germline lookup yields CDR1 SGHNT and CDR2 YYREEE (reference sequence). The CDR3 runs 13 residues. This CDR3 reads CASRSWEAPEAFF. The DNA for the CDR3 is TGTGCCAGCAGGTCCTGGGAGGCCCCTGAAGCTTTCTTT.

The sample holds a few counts of this clone. The same CDR3 arises from other DNA sequences in this sample as well. This rearrangement joins TRBV28 to TRBJ2-5, with 7 bases aligning to TRBD2. The CDR3 loop spans 13 amino acids. Trimming at V came to 5 bases and at J to 5 bases, leaving 5 bases not matched to a gene. Germline CDR1 MDHEN, CDR2 SYDVKM. The CDR3 protein is CASSSGVVETQYF. The CDR3 nucleotides are TGTGCCAGCAGTAGCGGGGTTGTTGAGACCCAGTACTTC.

Only a few counts were recorded for this clone. This chain connects TRBV10-3 to TRBJ1-3; D ambiguous. This CDR3 comprises 13 residues. Germline-derived CDR1 and CDR2 are ENHRY and SYGVKD. Between the trimmed V and J ends, which lost 8 bases and 4 bases, there was a span of 12 bases. The CDR3 nucleotides are TGTGCCATCCTCACAGTGGCCGGAAACACCATATATTTT. It encodes CAILTVAGNTIYF.